This T cell receptor beta chain was observed in a study of CD8 T cells in ankylosing spondylitis (TCRdb year 2017). Concerning the study at large: T cell receptor beta repertoires were profiled in healthy donors and ankylosing spondylitis patients so that disease-linked TCR variants could be found. The full study cohort comprised 20 to 25 ankylosing spondylitis patients and over a hundred healthy donors. Peripheral blood was sampled, and synovial fluid was also collected from ankylosing spondylitis patients.

The full study reports these points: A CD8+ phenotype was shown by the disease-linked clones, which were found at relatively low frequencies in peripheral blood. Blood from ankylosing spondylitis patients appeared to be characterized by a TCR beta motif made up of 8 or 9 highly homologous amino acid variants. Some TCR beta motif variants had previously been reported in synovial fluid and blood of reactive arthritis patients, which suggested common disease-initiation mechanisms. Significant enrichment of the disease-linked clones was reported in matched synovial fluid samples from ankylosing spondylitis patients.

TCRdb names Illumina HiSeq 2500 as the instrument used. Quantitative 5'-RACE with molecular barcodes was the method used to prepare the TCR beta libraries. The authors' pipeline ran thus. A new computational method, built on a probabilistic model of VDJ rearrangement, was used to identify disease-linked TCR variants. TCRdb applied fastp at Q25 and MiXCR to the public reads, then kept only in-frame beta chains. Each entry merges the rows of one CDR3 protein and shows their most common DNA and genes. Clone size and V and J calls follow TCRdb, not the original study. The sample contains approximately 150,000 distinct CDR3 sequences, roughly 30% of them found a single time. The ten largest clones represent 6% of the sample. Ends trimmed: V by 0 bases, J by 3 bases; bases unmatched to a gene: 5. The CDR3, from cysteine to phenylalanine, totals 16 residues. Just CDR3 DNA is preserved here, 48 bases in frame from base 1. Reading the germline V gene gives CDR1 SNHLY and CDR2 FYNNEI.

The table lists this clonotype with many counts. Its antigen is currently not known. Base qualities were left out, and no much larger clone turns up one base away. Synovial fluid samples and blood samples obtained from the same ankylosing spondylitis patients were matched. The chain links TRBV2 with TRBJ2-1, with TRBD2 matching 7 junction bases. The TCR was taken from a male donor with ankylosing spondylitis. Sample: synovial fluid, either unsorted or a sorted T cell fraction (not recorded which). The nucleotides are TGTGCCAGCAGTGAAGCGGGGGGGACGTTCTACAATGAGCAGTTCTTC. This codes for CASSEAGGTFYNEQFF.